These T cell receptor beta chains were read from a single sample in a study of cytomegalovirus exposure and HLA in healthy donors. Generated by immunoSEQ multiplex PCR, the TCRdb table keeps only in-frame clones and is missing some. There are about 110,000 clones in the sample; around 80% occur only once, and about 5% lies in the top ten. The sample was PBMCs. These receptors were taken from a female donor in good health and CMV-seropositive. The CDR3 runs from the conserved cysteine through the conserved F or W. D genes are given only for firm matches. Size tells how often a clone was seen (once, few, many) or the class of an expanded clone, and some rows leave it out.

v_gene,d_gene,j_gene,abundance,CDR3nt,CDR3aa
TRBV28,TRBD1,TRBJ2-5,NA,TGTGCCAGCAGTACCAGGGGGCCACGTGAGACCCAGTACTTC,CASSTRGPRETQYF
TRBV5-1,TRBD2,TRBJ2-7,NA,TGCGCCAGCAGCTCAGGAGCGGGACTAGATATCGCCGAGCAGTACTTC,CASSSGAGLDIAEQYF
TRBV12-5,TRBD1,TRBJ2-7,NA,TGTGCTAGTGGTTTGGTACTAGTGGACAGGGGGCGTTACGAGCAGTACTTC,CASGLVLVDRGRYEQYF
TRBV27,TRBD1,TRBJ2-7,NA,TGTGCCAGCAGTCCTGGGACAGGTCGATCCTACGAGCAGTACTTC,CASSPGTGRSYEQYF
TRBV7-2,NA,TRBJ2-1,NA,TGTGCCAGCAACGCCCGGAACAGAATAAACAATGAGCAGTTCTTC,CASNARNRINNEQFF
TRBV10-3,NA,TRBJ1-2,NA,TGTGCCATCAGCCCCGGAGGAGCTGCGGTTGGCTACACCTTC,CAISPGGAAVGYTF
TRBV9,NA,TRBJ1-2,NA,TGTGCCAGCAGCCCCACGACAGCAATCGCTAACTATGGCTACACCTTC,CASSPTTAIANYGYTF
TRBV6-1,NA,TRBJ1-1,NA,TGTGCCAGCAGTGAGCCCCCCCGGAGCACTGAAGCTTTCTTT,CASSEPPRSTEAFF
TRBV5-1,NA,TRBJ2-1,NA,TGCGCCAGCAGCTTGAAGAACGTGAGGAACACATACAATGAGCAGTTCTTC,CASSLKNVRNTYNEQFF
TRBV6-5,NA,TRBJ1-5,NA,TGTGCCAGCAGTTACGGGGGGGCGCGGGGTCAGCCCCAGCATTTT,CASSYGGARGQPQHF
TRBV7-2,NA,TRBJ2-3,NA,TGTGCCAGCAGCTTAGCGGCTAGCACAGATACGCAGTATTTT,CASSLAASTDTQYF
TRBV6-5,NA,TRBJ1-2,NA,TGTGCCAGCAGTTACCGCGGCGGCGCTATGGCTGGCTACACCTTC,CASSYRGGAMAGYTF
TRBV11-3,NA,TRBJ1-1,few,TGTGCCAGCAGCTTATACACGAACACTGAAGCTTTCTTT,CASSLYTNTEAFF
TRBV2,NA,TRBJ1-1,NA,TGTGCCAGCAATCGTCAGGCGGGATATGAAGCTTTCTTT,CASNRQAGYEAFF
TRBV5-1,NA,TRBJ2-5,NA,TGCGCCAGCAGCTCAACGGGACACCGGGAGACCCAGTACTTC,CASSSTGHRETQYF
TRBV9,TRBD1,TRBJ2-1,NA,TGTGCCAGCAGCGTAGGCAGGGGGCCGATTACGTACAATGAGCAGTTCTTC,CASSVGRGPITYNEQFF
TRBV27,NA,TRBJ2-6,NA,TGTGCCAGCTCCCTTAGTCACTCTGGGGCCAACGTCCTGACTTTC,CASSLSHSGANVLTF
TRBV9,NA,TRBJ2-3,NA,TGTGCCAGCAGCGTATCCCCGGGACTCCACACAGATACGCAGTATTTT,CASSVSPGLHTDTQYF
TRBV11-3,NA,TRBJ2-7,NA,TGTGCCAGCTCGGAGGGAGCATCCTACGAGCAGTACTTC,CASSEGASYEQYF
TRBV10-1,TRBD2,TRBJ2-3,NA,TGCGCCAGCAGAGAAGACCTAGCGGGGGGCCTAGATACGCAGTATTTT,CASREDLAGGLDTQYF
TRBV30,NA,TRBJ2-1,NA,TGTGCCTGGAGTCCTGCGGATGAGCAGTTCTTC,CAWSPADEQFF
TRBV6-4,NA,TRBJ1-5,NA,TGTGCCAGCAGTGGGAGGTCCAGCCATAGCAATCAGCCCCAGCATTTT,CASSGRSSHSNQPQHF
TRBV6-1,TRBD1,TRBJ1-1,NA,TGTGCCAGCAGTTGGGGGACAGGGGTAACTGAAGCTTTCTTT,CASSWGTGVTEAFF
TRBV5-1,TRBD1,TRBJ1-6,once,TGCGCCAGCAGCCCCCGGACAGGGGGGTTCGGTAATTCACCCCTCCACTTT,CASSPRTGGFGNSPLHF
TRBV30,TRBD1,TRBJ1-2,NA,TGTGCCTGGAGCCAGGGACAGGGAAAAGGCTACACCTTC,CAWSQGQGKGYTF
TRBV30,NA,TRBJ1-2,NA,TGTGCCTGGAGTGTAACGGACACTAACTATGGCTACACCTTC,CAWSVTDTNYGYTF
TRBV7-2,NA,TRBJ1-1,NA,TGTGCCAGCAGCTTAGGCCTCAACAGTCACATGAACACTGAAGCTTTCTTT,CASSLGLNSHMNTEAFF
TRBV2,NA,TRBJ2-7,NA,TGTGCCAGCATCGCCCAAACAAGCTCCTACGAGCAGTACTTC,CASIAQTSSYEQYF